Each of the 22 T cell receptor beta chains below was sequenced from the same sample in a study of monozygotic twins with inflammatory bowel disease. TCRdb re-analyzed the 5' RACE reads; it lists each CDR3 protein once, without DNA. This sample's clone table lists some 200,000 distinct CDR3 sequences. The sample was blood. All receptors derive from a human donor with ulcerative colitis or Crohn's disease, or a healthy co-twin of an affected twin (not recorded which).

The chain has TRBV29-1 and TRBJ1-1; with no DNA, the TCRdb D assignment of TRBD1 cannot be verified. Germline CDR1 is SQVTM and CDR2 is ANQGSEA. This CDR3 spans 13 amino acids. The CDR3 is CSVPDREWPEAFF.

The gene calls are TRBV2 and TRBJ1-6; TCRdb names TRBD1, which stays unverified in the absence of DNA. Looked up from germline, CDR1 is SNHLY and CDR2 is FYNNEI. The CDR3 has 14 amino acids. CDR3 residues: CASSDRGGNSPLHF.

This sequence joins TRBV3-1 and TRBJ1-1. The germline V gene has CDR1 LGHDT and CDR2 YNNKEL (reference sequence). This CDR3 is built from 14 residues. The CDR3 here is CASSYGGGYTEAFF.

The genes are TRBV18 and TRBJ2-5. The germline CDR1 and CDR2 sequences are KGHSH and LQKENI. The CDR3 is made up of 14 amino acids. The CDR3 spells CASSPPQTVETQYF.

V is TRBV6-1 and J is TRBJ1-4; lacking DNA, the TRBD1 call made by TCRdb goes unchecked. The CDR3 is made up of 14 amino acids. Germline CDR1 and CDR2: MNHNS and SASEGT. The CDR3 is CASNHQGWNEKLFF.

The rearrangement links TRBV16 to TRBJ1-5; TCRdb outputs TRBD1, but without DNA this stays unchecked. The CDR3 has 13 amino acids. The germline gives CDR1 KGHSY, CDR2 FQNENV. CDR3 loop: CASSGSGNQPQHF.

V usage is TRBV7-6 and J usage is TRBJ2-2; TCRdb reports TRBD1, a call that lacks DNA to check it against. CDR1 SGHVS and CDR2 FNYEAQ come from the germline V gene. The CDR3 has 13 amino acids. CDR3 sequence reads: CASSLGQAGELFF.

The chain is built from TRBV10-3 and TRBJ2-3; lacking DNA, the TRBD1 call made by TCRdb goes unchecked. The length of the CDR3 is 14 residues. The V gene's germline CDR1 is ENHRY and CDR2 SYGVKD. This CDR3 reads CASRKGEGTDTQYF.

CDR3 loop: CASSKVFNYLTDTQYF. V and J are TRBV12-3 or TRBV12-4 and TRBJ2-3. The CDR3 is 16 residues long.

This chain uses TRBV12-3 or TRBV12-4 with TRBJ1-2; checking the TCRdb D call of TRBD1 is not possible without DNA. CDR3 length equals 16 residues. The CDR3 loop reads CASSSSLGQGGYGYTF.

The chain couples TRBV4-2 to TRBJ2-2; TCRdb outputs TRBD2, but without DNA this stays unchecked. In germline, CDR1 is LGHNA, CDR2 YNFKEQ. This CDR3 region has 15 residues. The CDR3 sequence: CASSFTRAHTGELFF.

This chain links TRBV29-1 with TRBJ1-4; without DNA, the TCRdb call of TRBD1 cannot be checked. Germline CDR1 and CDR2: SQVTM and ANQGSEA. The CDR3 is 13 amino acids. The CDR3 protein is CSAAGQERKKLFF.

This sequence joins TRBV7-9 and TRBJ2-1; TCRdb selects TRBD1, and the lack of DNA leaves this call unchecked. The CDR3 contains 16 residues. Germline assignment: CDR1 SEHNR and CDR2 FQNEAQ (reference sequence). CDR3 sequence reads: CASSSRGGPGYNEQFF.

This chain connects TRBV20-1 to TRBJ2-1; the D call of TRBD2 rests on TCRdb alone, since no DNA is present to check it. The CDR3 spans 17 residues. From germline, CDR1 is DFQATT and CDR2 SNEGSKA (reference sequence). The CDR3 sequence: CSASISGGVSSYNEQFF.

The CDR3 sequence: CATSDIRDRGYNEQFF. V is TRBV24-1 and J is TRBJ2-1; TCRdb designates TRBD1, a call that cannot be tested without DNA. CDR1 and CDR2 (germline): KGHDR, SFDVKD. The CDR3 has 16 amino acids.

The chain recombines TRBV18 with TRBJ1-2; TCRdb returns TRBD1, unconfirmable since there is no DNA. Germline CDR1 reads KGHSH; CDR2 reads LQKENI. The CDR3 loop spans 14 amino acids. Here the CDR3 reads CASSPSTDLYGYTF.

J is TRBJ1-1 and V is TRBV6-6; there is no DNA to check the TCRdb D call of TRBD1. The germline V gene has CDR1 MNHNY and CDR2 SVGAGI (reference sequence). The CDR3 has 14 residues. CDR3 sequence: CASSYSGTRPEAFF.

This sequence joins TRBV3-1 and TRBJ2-4. This CDR3 is 15 amino acids long. Germline V lookup: CDR1 LGHDT, CDR2 YNNKEL (reference sequence). CDR3 protein: CASSQAGRAKNIQYF.

This chain's CDR3 is CASSHPSTYEQYF. This chain joins TRBV5-1 and TRBJ2-7. The CDR3 is 13 amino acids. Germline lookup yields CDR1 SGHRS and CDR2 YFSETQ.

The V gene is TRBV20-1, the J gene TRBJ1-6; TCRdb names TRBD1, which stays unverified in the absence of DNA. This CDR3 spans 17 amino acids. Germline CDR1 DFQATT, CDR2 SNEGSKA (reference sequence). The CDR3 loop is CSARAQGVSSYNSPLHF.

This sequence joins TRBV12-3 or TRBV12-4 and TRBJ1-1; TCRdb reports TRBD1, a call that lacks DNA to check it against. The CDR3 spans 14 residues. The CDR3 reads CASSRSTGETEAFF.

The chain combines TRBV7-2 with TRBJ1-1. The CDR3 sequence is 14 residues long. The V gene's germline CDR1 is SGHTA and CDR2 FQGNSA. The CDR3: CASSLTGAGGLAFF.